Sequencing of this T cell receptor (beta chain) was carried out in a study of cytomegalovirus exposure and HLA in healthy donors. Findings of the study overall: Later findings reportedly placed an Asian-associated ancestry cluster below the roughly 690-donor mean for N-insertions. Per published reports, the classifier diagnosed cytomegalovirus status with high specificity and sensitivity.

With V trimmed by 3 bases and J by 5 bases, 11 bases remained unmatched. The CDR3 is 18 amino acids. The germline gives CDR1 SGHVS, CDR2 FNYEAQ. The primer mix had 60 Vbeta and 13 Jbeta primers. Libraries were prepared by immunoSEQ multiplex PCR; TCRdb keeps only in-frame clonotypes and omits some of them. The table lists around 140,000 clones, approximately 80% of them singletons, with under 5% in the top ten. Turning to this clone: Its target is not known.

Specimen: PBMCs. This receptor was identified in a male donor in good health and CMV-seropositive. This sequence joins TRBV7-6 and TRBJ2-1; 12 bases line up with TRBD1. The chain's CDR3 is CASSLAVTGTGGHNEQFF. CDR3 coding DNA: TGTGCCAGCAGCTTGGCTGTTACCGGGACAGGGGGCCACAATGAGCAGTTCTTC. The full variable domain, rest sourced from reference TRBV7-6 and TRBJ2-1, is GAGVSQSPRYKVTKRGQDVALRCDPISGHVSLYWYRQALGQGPEFLTYFNYEAQQDKSGLPNDRFSAERPEGSISTLTIQRTEQRDSAMYRCASSLAVTGTGGHNEQFFGPGTRLTVL.